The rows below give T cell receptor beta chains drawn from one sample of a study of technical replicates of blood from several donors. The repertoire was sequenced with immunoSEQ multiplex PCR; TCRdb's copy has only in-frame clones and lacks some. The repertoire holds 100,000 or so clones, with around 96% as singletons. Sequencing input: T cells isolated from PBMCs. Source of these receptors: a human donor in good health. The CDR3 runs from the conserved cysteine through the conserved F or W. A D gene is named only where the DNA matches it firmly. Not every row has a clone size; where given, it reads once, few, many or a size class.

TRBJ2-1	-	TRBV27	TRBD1	TGTGCCAGCAGTTCCCAAACAACGATGGACAGGGGCGAGGTCTTC	CASSSQTTMDRGEVF
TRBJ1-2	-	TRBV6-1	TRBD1	TGTGCCAGCAGTTCCCGACAGGGGGCTGACTATGGCTACACCTTC	CASSSRQGADYGYTF
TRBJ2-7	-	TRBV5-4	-	TGTGCCACCACCCTGACGGAGGGGTACGAGCAGTACTTC	CATTLTEGYEQYF
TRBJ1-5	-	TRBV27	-	TGTGCCAGCAGTTTTGGGGCAGGGACAAATCAGCCCCAGCATTTT	CASSFGAGTNQPQHF
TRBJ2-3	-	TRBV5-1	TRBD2	TGCGCCAGCAGCTTGGATGGCGGGGGGGCCAGTGATACGCAGTATTTT	CASSLDGGGASDTQYF
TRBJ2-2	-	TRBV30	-	TGTGCCTGGAATCTTCCTCCGCAGCTTCGACAGCCCAACACCGGGGAGCTGTTTTTT	CAWNLPPQLRQPNTGELFF
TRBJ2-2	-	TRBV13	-	TGTGCCAGCAGCTTACTACAGGGAGCGTACACCGGGGAGCTGTTTTTT	CASSLLQGAYTGELFF
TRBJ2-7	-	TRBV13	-	TGTGCCAGCAGCTTAGAAGCGGCCGACTACGAGCAGTACTTC	CASSLEAADYEQYF
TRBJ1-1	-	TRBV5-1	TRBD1	TGCGCCAGCAGCTTGGGACAGGGAGAGAGGGCGATCACTGAAGCTTTCTTT	CASSLGQGERAITEAFF
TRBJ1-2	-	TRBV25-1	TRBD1	TGTGCCAGCAACTTCGGACAGGACTATGGCTACACCTTC	CASNFGQDYGYTF
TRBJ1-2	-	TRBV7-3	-	TGTGCCAGCAGGGACGCAGGGGTCGTATCCTATGGCTACACCTTC	CASRDAGVVSYGYTF
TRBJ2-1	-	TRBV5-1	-	TGCGCCAGCAGCTTGGCGGGCAATGAGCAGTTCTTC	CASSLAGNEQFF
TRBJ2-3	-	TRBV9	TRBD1	TGTGCCAGCAGCGTAGGGGGGACAGGGTGGACAGATACGCAGTATTTT	CASSVGGTGWTDTQYF
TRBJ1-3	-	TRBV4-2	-	TGTGCCAGCAGTATAGTCGGCCAGGGCGCTAACACCATATATTTT	CASSIVGQGANTIYF
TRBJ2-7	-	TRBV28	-	TGTGCCAGCAGGATGGGAGACATAACCGGGACTTGGTTGTACTTC	CASRMGDITGTWLYF
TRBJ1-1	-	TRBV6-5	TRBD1	TGTGCCAGCAGCTTGGACAGGGGGACAGTCGCTGAAGCTTTCTTT	CASSLDRGTVAEAFF
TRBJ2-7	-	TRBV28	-	TGTGCCATACGGAACAGGTTCTCCTACGAGCAGTACTTC	CAIRNRFSYEQYF
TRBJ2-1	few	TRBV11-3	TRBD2	TGTGCCAGCAGCCCCCGGGGGGGTTGGGGGGGGACCTACAATGAGCAGTTCTTC	CASSPRGGWGGTYNEQFF
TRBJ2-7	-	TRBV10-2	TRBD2	TGCGCCAGCAGTTCGGTAGCGGGGGGCCGCTCCTACGAGCAGTACTTC	CASSSVAGGRSYEQYF
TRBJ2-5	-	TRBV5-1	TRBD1	TGCGCCAGCAGCTTCGGGACAGGGGTTCAAGAGACCCAGTACTTC	CASSFGTGVQETQYF
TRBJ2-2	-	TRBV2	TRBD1	TGTGCCAGCAGTGAAAGGACAGGGGTCACCGGGGAGCTGTTTTTT	CASSERTGVTGELFF
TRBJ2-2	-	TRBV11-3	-	TGTGCCAGCAGCTTAACAGGTTCCCTGGGGAACACCGGGGAGCTGTTTTTT	CASSLTGSLGNTGELFF
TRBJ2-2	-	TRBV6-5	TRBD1	TGTGCCAGCACCCCGGCGACAGGGCCCGGGGAGCTGTTTTTT	CASTPATGPGELFF